This TCR beta chain is drawn from a study of T cell responses to AZD1222 COVID-19 vaccine. Study overall: Second-dose intervals near 4 or 12 weeks were combined.

General observations from the study: The number of AZD1222 recipients seropositive at baseline was only 6 or 7. Sampling captured repertoires only after the peak T cell response. Possibly, clonal diversity was underestimated; donors were largely white British and included more females.

The CDR3 consists of 16 residues. Trimming shortened V by 0 bases and J by 5 bases, and 12 bases separated the two germline ends. In germline, CDR1 is SGHRS, CDR2 YFSETQ. Sequenced by immunoSEQ multiplex PCR; TCRdb stores in-frame clones only, minus some. This sample has 180,000 or so clones; roughly 94% occur once, and the top ten carry approximately 0.6%. Points on this clone: Its antigen remains unknown.

The source is an adult in good health. The chain employs TRBV5-1 and TRBJ1-6, with a tentative D call TRBD1 (5 bases). The material sequenced was peripheral blood, taken on day 0 of AZD1222 vaccination. CDR3 sequence (DNA): TGCGCCAGCAGCTTGGAGGTCTTGGGACATAATTCACCCCTCCACTTT. It translates to CASSLEVLGHNSPLHF.